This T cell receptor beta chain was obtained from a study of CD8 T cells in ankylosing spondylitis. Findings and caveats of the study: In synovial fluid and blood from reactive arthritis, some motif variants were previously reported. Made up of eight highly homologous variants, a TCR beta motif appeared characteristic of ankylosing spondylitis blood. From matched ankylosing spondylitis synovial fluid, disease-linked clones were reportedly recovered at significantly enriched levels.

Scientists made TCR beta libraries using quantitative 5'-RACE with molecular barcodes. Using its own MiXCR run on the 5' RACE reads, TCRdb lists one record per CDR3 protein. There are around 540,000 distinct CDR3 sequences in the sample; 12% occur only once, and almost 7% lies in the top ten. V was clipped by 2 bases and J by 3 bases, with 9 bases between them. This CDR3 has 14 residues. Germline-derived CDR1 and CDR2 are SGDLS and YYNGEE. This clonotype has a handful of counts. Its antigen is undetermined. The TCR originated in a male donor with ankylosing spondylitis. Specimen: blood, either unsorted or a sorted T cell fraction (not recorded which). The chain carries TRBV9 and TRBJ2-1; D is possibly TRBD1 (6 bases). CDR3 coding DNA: TGTGCCAGCAGCGTTCAGGGGAACTACAATGAGCAGTTCTTC. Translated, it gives CASSVQGNYNEQFF.